These 23 T cell receptor beta chains originate from one sample sequenced in a study of cytomegalovirus exposure and HLA in healthy donors. Primers for the PCR totalled 60 Vbeta and 13 Jbeta. Sequencing used immunoSEQ multiplex PCR; TCRdb keeps in-frame clones, though not all of them. The data show about 130,000 clones, 8.5% to 10% seen once. The sequenced material came from PBMCs. Source of these receptors: a middle-aged man in good health and CMV-seronegative.

This clone was found a few times. This chain uses TRBV7-8 with TRBJ2-7, with 10 bases fitting TRBD2. Unmatched junction bases numbered 4, after V lost 5 bases and J lost 0 bases. From germline, CDR1 is SGHVS and CDR2 FQNEAQ. The CDR3 extends over 15 amino acids. DNA for the CDR3: TGTGCCAGCAGCATTAGCGGGGGGACCTCCTACGAGCAGTACTTC. This sequence encodes CASSISGGTSYEQYF.

The chain recombines TRBV11-2 with TRBJ1-2; the match to TRBD1 covers 7 bases. Per the germline V gene, CDR1 is SGHAT and CDR2 is FQNNGV. V was pared by 5 bases and J by 6 bases, with 12 bases of the junction left unmatched. This CDR3 comprises 15 residues. The CDR3, as DNA: TGTGCCAGCAGCCCCACGCTGACAGGGTTAAATGGCTACACCTTC. Its translation: CASSPTLTGLNGYTF. The full variable domain, in which reference TRBV11-2 and TRBJ1-2 provide the parts outside the CDR3, is EAGVAQSPRYKIIEKRQSVAFWCNPISGHATLYWYQQILGQGPKLLIQFQNNGVVDDSQLPKDRFSAERLKGVDSTLKIQPAKLEDSAVYLCASSPTLTGLNGYTFGSGTRLTVV.

This clone turned up a few times. This sequence joins TRBV11-2 and TRBJ1-1, with D possibly TRBD1 on 5 matching bases. Germline CDR1 reads SGHAT; CDR2 reads FQNNGV. The CDR3 length is 13 residues. The V and J ends lost 5 bases and 1 base respectively, with 8 bases between them. CDR3 amino acids: CASSLQENTEAFF. The CDR3 coding sequence is TGTGCCAGCAGCCTACAGGAGAACACTGAAGCTTTCTTT.

The rearrangement links TRBV7-2 to TRBJ2-2, with D perhaps matching TRBD2 (5 bases). The CDR3 loop spans 13 amino acids. Trimming removed 2 bases at V and 7 bases at J, with 8 bases between. Looked up from germline, CDR1 is SGHTA and CDR2 is FQGNSA. CDR3 amino acids: CASSLLADGELFF. CDR3 DNA: TGTGCCAGCAGCTTACTAGCAGACGGGGAGCTGTTTTTT.

This clone has only a few counts. The rearrangement joins TRBV5-1 to TRBJ2-3; 10 positions match TRBD1. The ends lost 4 bases at V and 5 bases at J; junction bases unmatched: 7. The germline gives CDR1 SGHRS, CDR2 YFSETQ. This CDR3 contains 15 residues. DNA for the CDR3: TGCGCCAGCAGCCCGCTCGGACAGGGGGAAGATACGCAGTATTTT. This encodes CASSPLGQGEDTQYF.

This clone was seen more than once but under ten times. The chain employs TRBV2 and TRBJ1-3; D gene unclear. Germline V gene data show CDR1 as SNHLY and CDR2 as FYNNEI. There are 11 residues in the CDR3. The ends were cut back, 8 bases at V and 4 bases at J, with 6 bases in the middle. The CDR3 protein is CASLSGNTIYF. The DNA of the CDR3 is TGTGCCAGCTTGAGCGGAAACACCATATATTTT.

The rearrangement joins TRBV9 to TRBJ1-2; possible D gene TRBD1, 5 bases. The germline V and J ends were trimmed by 0 bases and 4 bases, with 10 bases remaining between them. In germline, CDR1 is SGDLS, CDR2 YYNGEE. This CDR3 comprises 14 residues. The CDR3 DNA is TGTGCCAGCAGCGTAGGGGGACTATCCTATGGCTACACCTTC. This sequence encodes CASSVGGLSYGYTF.

This clone was seen a few times. The V and J genes are TRBV11-2 and TRBJ2-5; TRBD2 aligns across 15 bases. The CDR3 runs 17 residues. J gave up 5 bases and V 4 bases, and 8 bases lay outside the gene matches. In germline, CDR1 is SGHAT, CDR2 FQNNGV. The CDR3 spells CASSSPGLAGGGETQYF. The CDR3 bases are TGTGCCAGCAGCTCTCCGGGACTAGCGGGGGGCGGGGAGACCCAGTACTTC.

This clone was seen only a few times. The chain employs TRBV28 and TRBJ2-7; no clear D. CDR1 MDHEN and CDR2 SYDVKM come from the germline V gene. Trimming cost V 3 bases and J 3 bases, with 3 bases left between them. This CDR3 is built from 11 residues. CDR3 in amino acids: CASSFYYEQYF. The CDR3 coding sequence is TGTGCCAGCAGTTTCTACTACGAGCAGTACTTC.

This clone has a handful of counts. V and J are TRBV5-6 and TRBJ1-2; 7 bases are a match to TRBD1. This CDR3 is built from 13 residues. Germline CDR1 is SGHDT and CDR2 is YYEEEE. V was clipped by 2 bases and J by 8 bases; unmatched bases: 6. Here the CDR3 reads CASSFRDREGYTF. CDR3 sequence (DNA): TGTGCCAGCAGCTTCCGGGACAGAGAAGGCTACACCTTC.

The CDR3 region has the DNA TGCGCCAGCAGCCAAGTGGCGGGGAACACTGAAGCTTTCTTT. As protein: CASSQVAGNTEAFF. This sequence joins TRBV4-1 and TRBJ1-1; D is undetermined. The germline V gene has CDR1 MGHRA and CDR2 YSYEKL. The CDR3 runs to 14 residues. Trimming removed 1 base from V and 1 base from J, with 7 bases in between.

V usage is TRBV4-1 and J usage is TRBJ2-5; 8 positions agree with TRBD1. The J call could be wrong; TRBJ2-7 is a better fit for the DNA end. There are 14 residues in the CDR3. Germline V gene sequence: CDR1 MGHRA, CDR2 YSYEKL. This CDR3 is CASSPRQGRYEQYF. The CDR3 coding sequence is TGCGCCAGCAGCCCCCGACAGGGGCGCTACGAGCAGTACTTC.

This chain connects TRBV5-1 to TRBJ2-1; perhaps TRBD1 as D (5 bases). V was clipped by 4 bases and J by 4 bases, with 9 bases between them. From germline, CDR1 is SGHRS and CDR2 YFSETQ. This CDR3 contains 13 residues. CDR3 sequence: CASSADIYNEQFF. The CDR3, as DNA: TGCGCCAGCAGCGCGGACATATACAATGAGCAGTTCTTC.

The rearrangement joins TRBV29-1 to TRBJ1-1; D is ambiguous. This CDR3 has 10 amino acids. V dropped 7 bases and J dropped 7 bases, with 10 bases sitting between them. Germline CDR1 reads SQVTM; CDR2 reads ANQGSEA. The CDR3 sequence is CSAGVFEAFF. The CDR3 nucleotides are TGCAGCGCCGGGGTTTTTGAAGCTTTCTTT.

This clone has more than one count but fewer than ten. J is TRBJ1-4 and V is TRBV6-5, with unresolved D. Germline V gene data show CDR1 as MNHEY and CDR2 as SVGAGI. V lost 2 bases, J lost 3 bases, and 7 bases lay in between. The CDR3 contains 14 residues. This CDR3 reads CASSYQDSNEKLFF. DNA for the CDR3: TGTGCCAGCAGTTACCAGGACTCTAATGAAAAACTGTTTTTT.

The chain carries TRBV5-4 and TRBJ2-7; D is possibly TRBD2 (6 bases). The V end lost 4 bases, the J end lost 2 bases, and 13 bases lay between the germline ends. The CDR3 sequence is 14 residues long. Per the germline V gene, CDR1 is SGHNT and CDR2 is YYREEE (reference sequence). The CDR3 reads CASSPGTQTYEQYF. CDR3 nucleotides: TGTGCCAGCAGCCCAGGGACTCAAACCTACGAGCAGTACTTC.

This clone has only a few counts. The chain uses TRBV19 and TRBJ2-1; TRBD1 might be the D (6 bases). CDR1 and CDR2 (germline): LNHDA, SQIVND (reference sequence). CDR3 length: 14 residues. Trimming removed 5 bases from V and 0 bases from J, with 8 bases in between. For the CDR3, the DNA is TGTGCCAGTAGTTGGGACAACTCCTACAATGAGCAGTTCTTC. It codes for CASSWDNSYNEQFF.

The J gene is TRBJ2-3, the V gene TRBV7-9; TRBD2 matches at 9 bases. J gave up 3 bases and V 4 bases, and 5 bases lay outside the gene matches. CDR3 size: 15 residues. Germline V CDR1 and CDR2: SEHNR, FQNEAQ (reference sequence). The CDR3 sequence is CASSWTGLATDTQYF. The CDR3 DNA follows: TGTGCCAGCAGCTGGACGGGACTAGCTACAGATACGCAGTATTTT.

A word on this clone: At the DNA level, this CDR3 is encoded by other sequences in the same sample as well. The chain is built from TRBV15 and TRBJ1-1; D is unclear. Deletions cut 5 bases from V and 0 bases from J, with 7 bases between. The CDR3 is 13 residues long. Per germline, CDR1 LNHNV and CDR2 YYDKDF (reference sequence). CDR3 in DNA: TGTGCCACCAGCGCGGGAGTGAACACTGAAGCTTTCTTT. Amino acids: CATSAGVNTEAFF.

The chain couples TRBV19 to TRBJ1-1; no clear D gene. The CDR3 is 13 residues long. Germline CDR1 is LNHDA and CDR2 is SQIVND (reference sequence). V was shortened by 1 base and J by 6 bases, with 9 bases between the two germline ends. CDR3 in amino acids: CASSIGLAAEAFF. CDR3 in DNA: TGTGCCAGTAGTATAGGTCTGGCGGCTGAAGCTTTCTTT.

The gene calls are TRBV5-4 and TRBJ2-5, with D unclear. Between the trimmed V and J ends, which lost 4 bases and 5 bases, there was a span of 15 bases. CDR1 and CDR2 from the germline V gene are SGHNT and YYREEE (reference sequence). The CDR3 has 14 residues. CDR3 sequence: CASSVSGLVETQYF. The CDR3 DNA reads as TGTGCCAGCAGCGTATCGGGTCTAGTTGAGACCCAGTACTTC. Full variable domain (remainder filled in from reference TRBV5-4 and TRBJ2-5): ETGVTQSPTHLIKTRGQQVTLRCSSQSGHNTVSWYQQALGQGPQFIFQYYREEENGRGNFPPRFSGLQFPNYSSELNVNALELDDSALYLCASSVSGLVETQYFGPGTRLLVL.

The sample holds a few counts of this clone. The chain links TRBV9 to TRBJ2-3; D is possibly TRBD2 (6 bases). The CDR3 spans 13 residues. The germline V and J ends were trimmed by 0 bases and 6 bases, with 8 bases remaining between them. Germline V gene lookup returns CDR1 SGDLS and CDR2 YYNGEE. The CDR3 DNA sequence: TGTGCCAGCAGCGTAGCGGGGGTGGATACGCAGTATTTT. Amino acid sequence: CASSVAGVDTQYF.

V and J are TRBV10-2 and TRBJ1-6; D possibly corresponds to TRBD1 (5 bases). Germline V lookup: CDR1 WSHSY, CDR2 SAAADI. Trimming took off 6 bases at V and 3 bases at J, with 30 bases between the two ends. There are 21 residues in the CDR3. The CDR3 bases are TGCGCCAGCAGCCGGGGGACGACTGATGATCCCCAGCGTTTCTATAATTCACCCCTCCACTTT. This encodes CASSRGTTDDPQRFYNSPLHF.